One TCR beta chain is described in this entry. Its antigen remains unidentified. CDR3 length: 16 residues. Per germline, CDR1 MNHNY and CDR2 SVGAGI (reference sequence). V lost 2 bases and J lost 4; bases outside the gene matches: 5. Healthy bone marrow donors formed the donor group. 13 Jbeta primers and 60 Vbeta primers were used for the PCR. TCRdb's table, derived via immunoSEQ multiplex PCR, lists solely in-frame clones and lacks some. The sample lists around 120,000 clones, around four fifths occurring once. The data stem from a study of cytomegalovirus exposure and HLA in healthy donors. Study-wide points: HLA-A and HLA-B allele assignments for most subjects were reportedly predicted accurately using TCR beta sequences. According to a later analysis, most TCR beta chains associated with CMV appeared HLA-restricted.

The receptor's source is a boy younger than 18 in good health and CMV-seronegative. The source material was PBMCs. V is TRBV6-6 and J is TRBJ1-6, with 7 nucleotides matching TRBD1. The DNA for the CDR3 is TGTGCCAGCAGTTACGGTAGACAGGGTTATAATTCACCCCTCCACTTT. Amino acids: CASSYGRQGYNSPLHF.